The present T cell receptor beta chain was sequenced within a study of beta chain features in type 1 diabetes. At the level of the study: Cell yields, gender and age were comparable in patients and healthy donors. Whole-study results and caveats: Researchers report that Type 1 diabetes patients had moderately but significantly shorter TCRB CDR3s across all four CD4+ subsets. More deletions and fewer insertions at VDJ junctions were found in patients with type 1 diabetes.

This clone appeared a few times. Its antigen is still unknown. This CDR3 comprises 13 residues. V was trimmed by 2 bases and J by 4 bases, leaving 9 bases between them. In germline, CDR1 is SGHDT, CDR2 YYEEEE. Since all of the isolated RNA was reverse transcribed, expressed TCRB transcripts were what got sequenced. The method was immunoSEQ multiplex PCR; TCRdb's version includes in-frame clones alone and lacks a portion of them. The sample includes about half a million clones, roughly 11% seen only once; the top ten take less than 0.06%. Sequencing used naive CD4+ T cells from blood. The sequence derives from a woman between 18 and 29 years old in good health. V usage is TRBV5-6 and J usage is TRBJ1-2; no firm D call. The CDR3 DNA follows: TGTGCCAGCAGCTTAACGGGGTTCTATGGCTACACCTTC. Encoded protein: CASSLTGFYGYTF.